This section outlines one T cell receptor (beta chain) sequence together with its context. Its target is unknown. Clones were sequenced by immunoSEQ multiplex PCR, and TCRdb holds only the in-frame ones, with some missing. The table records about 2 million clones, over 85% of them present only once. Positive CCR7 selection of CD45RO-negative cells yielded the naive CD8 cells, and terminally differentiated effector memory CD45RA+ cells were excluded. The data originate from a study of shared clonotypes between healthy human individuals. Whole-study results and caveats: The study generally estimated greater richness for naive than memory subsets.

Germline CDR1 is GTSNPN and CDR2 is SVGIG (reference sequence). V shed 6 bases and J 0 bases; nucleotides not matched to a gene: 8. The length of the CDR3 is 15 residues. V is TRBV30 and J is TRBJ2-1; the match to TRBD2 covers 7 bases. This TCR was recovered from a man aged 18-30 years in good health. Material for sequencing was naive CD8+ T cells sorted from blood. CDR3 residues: CACQRGASSYNEQFF. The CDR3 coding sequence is TGTGCCTGCCAGCGGGGCGCGAGCTCCTACAATGAGCAGTTCTTC.